The 3 T cell receptor beta chains below were found in one sample sequenced in a study of T cell responses to AZD1222 COVID-19 vaccine. The table came from immunoSEQ multiplex PCR; TCRdb's copy has only in-frame clones and leaves some out. The sample shows 95,000 to 100,000 clones, roughly 92% of them seen only once. The sample in question was peripheral blood, obtained 28 days after the second AZD1222 dose. Source of these receptors: an adult who received the AZD1222 COVID-19 vaccine.

V is TRBV20-1 and J is TRBJ2-4; D gene uncertain. The germline V gene encodes CDR1 DFQATT and CDR2 SNEGSKA (reference sequence). The CDR3 sequence is 11 residues long. V shed 6 bases and J shed 8 bases, with 11 bases lying between them. CDR3 in DNA: TGCAGTGCCAGAATTCGGGACATTCAGTACTTC. Its protein product is CSARIRDIQYF.

The CDR3 sequence is CASSHQETQYF. CDR3 DNA sequence: TGTGCCAGCAGTCACCAAGAGACCCAGTACTTC. This rearrangement joins TRBV6-2 or TRBV6-3 to TRBJ2-5; unclear D gene. Germline-derived CDR1 and CDR2 are MNHEY and SVGEGT. V was cut by 5 bases and J by 0 bases, with 1 base left in between. This CDR3 has 11 amino acids.

The rearrangement uses TRBV5-1 and TRBJ2-1, with TRBD2 matching over 9 bases. The CDR3 covers 17 residues. Per germline, CDR1 SGHRS and CDR2 YFSETQ. The J segment lost 0 bases and the V segment lost 2 bases, leaving 6 bases of the junction unmatched. The CDR3 nucleotides are TGCGCCAGCAGCTTCGGTAGCGGGGGTAGCTCCTACAATGAGCAGTTCTTC. Amino acid sequence: CASSFGSGGSSYNEQFF.